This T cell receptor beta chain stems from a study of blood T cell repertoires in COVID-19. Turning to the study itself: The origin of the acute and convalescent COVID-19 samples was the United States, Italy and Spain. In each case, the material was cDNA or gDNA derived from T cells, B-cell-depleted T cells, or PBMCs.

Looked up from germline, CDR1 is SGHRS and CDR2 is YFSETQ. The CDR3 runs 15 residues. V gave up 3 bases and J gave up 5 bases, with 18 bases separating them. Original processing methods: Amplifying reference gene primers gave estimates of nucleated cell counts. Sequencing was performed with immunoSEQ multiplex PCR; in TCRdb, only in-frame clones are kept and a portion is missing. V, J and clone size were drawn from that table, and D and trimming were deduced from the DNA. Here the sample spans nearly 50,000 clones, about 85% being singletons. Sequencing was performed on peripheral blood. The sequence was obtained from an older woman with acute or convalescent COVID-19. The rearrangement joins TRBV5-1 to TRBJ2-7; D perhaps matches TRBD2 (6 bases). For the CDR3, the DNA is TGCGCCAGCAGCTCGGTGAAGGGCGGGGCCCACGAGCAGTACTTC. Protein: CASSSVKGGAHEQYF.